Shown below are 29 T cell receptor beta chains from a single sample sequenced in a study of response to subunit inactivated influenza vaccine. TCRdb independently ran MiXCR on the RT-PCR reads; one entry per CDR3 protein. The sample holds hundreds of thousands of distinct CDR3 sequences, around 13% seen once. The specimen was PBMCs from blood, collected less than 15 days before vaccination. The origin of the receptors is a man between 50 and 59 years old who received an inactivated influenza vaccine.

This clonotype was counted at least ten times. This chain links TRBV5-1 with TRBJ1-5, with D possibly TRBD1 on 5 matching bases. Germline CDR1 reads SGHRS; CDR2 reads YFSETQ. The CDR3 runs to 13 residues. With 5 bases removed from V and 3 bases from J, the gap between germline ends came to 9 bases. The CDR3 region is CASSMGLNQPQHF. The CDR3 DNA reads TGCGCCAGCAGTATGGGACTCAATCAGCCCCAGCATTTT.

This clonotype was counted ten times or more. The chain uses TRBV5-5 and TRBJ1-1; D is undetermined. Germline V gene lookup returns CDR1 SGHKS and CDR2 YYEKEE (reference sequence). Trimming shortened V by 0 bases and J by 6 bases, and 3 bases separated the two germline ends. The CDR3 spans 11 residues. This CDR3 is CASSLVSEAFF. The CDR3 DNA follows: TGTGCCAGCAGCTTGGTCTCTGAAGCTTTCTTT.

V usage is TRBV20-1 and J usage is TRBJ2-1; 8 bases line up with TRBD2. Germline CDR1 reads DFQATT; CDR2 reads SNEGSKA (reference sequence). V was clipped by 5 bases and J by 5 bases; unmatched bases: 14. CDR3 length: 16 residues. Here the CDR3 reads CSAAPRLSAGDNEQFF. In DNA, the CDR3 is TGCAGTGCTGCCCCTCGGTTGTCAGCGGGAGACAATGAGCAGTTCTTC.

This clonotype turned up a few times. The genes are TRBV20-1 and TRBJ2-7; unclear D gene. The germline V gene has CDR1 DFQATT and CDR2 SNEGSKA (reference sequence). The CDR3 extends over 14 amino acids. Trimming stripped 0 bases from V and 2 bases from J, with 11 bases between. The CDR3 sequence is CSARDDHAAYEQYF. The CDR3 DNA is TGCAGTGCTAGAGATGACCACGCCGCCTACGAGCAGTACTTC.

V is TRBV28 and J is TRBJ2-7, with 11 bases lining up with TRBD1. V shed 6 bases, J shed 5 bases, and the junction held 6 bases outside the gene matches. The CDR3 covers 14 residues. Germline V CDR1 and CDR2: MDHEN, SYDVKM. Written as DNA, the CDR3 is TGTGCCAGCAGGCAGGGACAGGGGGGCAACGAGCAGTACTTC. Encoded protein: CASRQGQGGNEQYF. Full variable domain (rest looked up from reference TRBV28 and TRBJ2-7): DVKVTQSSRYLVKRTGEKVFLECVQDMDHENMFWYRQDPGLGLRLIYFSYDVKMKEKGDIPEGYSVSREKKERFSLILESASTNQTSMYLCASRQGQGGNEQYFGPGTRLTVT.

This clonotype was seen many times. The chain has TRBV4-3 and TRBJ1-2; unclear D gene. Germline V gene sequence: CDR1 LGHNA, CDR2 YSLEER. V lost 0 bases to trimming and J lost 4 bases, with 9 bases between them. This CDR3 region has 14 residues. In DNA form, the CDR3 reads TGCGCCAGCAGCCAAGATGGCCGAGGCTATGGCTACACCTTC. Protein product: CASSQDGRGYGYTF.

The chain employs TRBV7-9 and TRBJ2-7; D is tentatively TRBD1 or TRBD2 (5 bases each). V was cut by 2 bases and J by 2 bases, with 16 bases left in between. CDR1 and CDR2 (germline): SEHNR, FQNEAQ (reference sequence). The CDR3 has 16 residues. Here the CDR3 reads CASSLLGENLTYEQYF. Here the CDR3 DNA reads TGTGCCAGCAGCTTATTAGGGGAGAACCTTACCTACGAGCAGTACTTC.

J is TRBJ1-1 and V is TRBV2; no firm D call. The CDR3 totals 15 residues. Germline V gives CDR1 SNHLY, CDR2 FYNNEI. V was clipped by 7 bases and J by 4 bases, with 19 bases between them. CDR3 residues: CASTVILGGFTEAFF. The CDR3 DNA follows: TGTGCCAGCACCGTCATTCTCGGTGGTTTCACTGAAGCTTTCTTT.

This clonotype came up many times. The chain recombines TRBV28 with TRBJ2-2; D is possibly TRBD1 (5 bases). Trimming stripped 2 bases from V and 1 base from J, with 8 bases between. The germline CDR1 and CDR2 sequences are MDHEN and SYDVKM. CDR3 length equals 15 residues. The CDR3 DNA reads as TGTGCCAGCAGTTTACCAGGACAGAACACCGGGGAGCTGTTTTTT. Its translation: CASSLPGQNTGELFF. Full variable domain (outside the CDR3, taken from reference TRBV28 and TRBJ2-2): DVKVTQSSRYLVKRTGEKVFLECVQDMDHENMFWYRQDPGLGLRLIYFSYDVKMKEKGDIPEGYSVSREKKERFSLILESASTNQTSMYLCASSLPGQNTGELFFGEGSRLTVL.

The V gene is TRBV6-2 or TRBV6-3, the J gene TRBJ2-3, with D possibly matching TRBD1 (5 bases). The CDR3 consists of 12 residues. V dropped 7 bases and J dropped 7 bases, with 12 bases sitting between them. Germline V lookup: CDR1 MNHEY, CDR2 SVGEGT. CDR3 sequence (DNA): TGTGCCAGCACGACAGCGCGGTATACGCAGTATTTT. It specifies CASTTARYTQYF.

The chain employs TRBV12-3 or TRBV12-4 and TRBJ2-3, with a tentative D call TRBD1 (5 bases). With 3 bases removed from V and 0 bases from J, the gap between germline ends came to 10 bases. This CDR3 has 15 residues. The CDR3 DNA sequence: TGTGCCAGCAGTTTCAGACAGCCTAGCACAGATACGCAGTATTTT. This encodes CASSFRQPSTDTQYF.

Here the CDR3 DNA reads TGTGCCAGCAGCGTATCTAGCGGGAGGGCCGGGGAGCTGTTTTTT. This encodes CASSVSSGRAGELFF. This chain joins TRBV9 and TRBJ2-2; 12 nucleotides align to TRBD2. CDR3 length: 15 residues. Germline lookup yields CDR1 SGDLS and CDR2 YYNGEE. Trimming cost V 1 base and J 6 bases; bases outside gene matches: 1.

This clonotype was seen a handful of times. The CDR3 sequence is CASSPRGGSATYEQYF. The CDR3 nucleotides read TGTGCCAGCAGTCCCCGCGGAGGCAGTGCCACCTACGAGCAGTACTTC. The chain carries TRBV28 and TRBJ2-7, with D perhaps TRBD2 (5 bases). The CDR3 contains 16 residues. Trimming took off 5 bases at V and 2 bases at J, with 19 bases between the two ends. Germline CDR1 reads MDHEN; CDR2 reads SYDVKM.

The rearrangement joins TRBV7-9 to TRBJ2-7, with TRBD2 as a possible D gene (6 bases). V lost 4 bases to trimming and J lost 1 base, with 14 bases between them. The CDR3 is made up of 15 amino acids. Germline CDR1 SEHNR, CDR2 FQNEAQ (reference sequence). CDR3 DNA: TGTGCCAGCAGCTCAAGCAGGGACTTATCCTACGAGCAGTACTTC. It yields the protein CASSSSRDLSYEQYF.

This chain connects TRBV4-2 to TRBJ2-3; D is unclear. Germline CDR1 and CDR2: LGHNA and YNFKEQ. With 0 bases removed from V and 2 bases from J, the gap between germline ends came to 9 bases. CDR3 length: 15 residues. Written as DNA, the CDR3 is TGTGCCAGCAGCCAAGATCTGCTAGTCACAGATACGCAGTATTTT. Residues: CASSQDLLVTDTQYF.

This clonotype was seen a few times. The J gene is TRBJ1-3, the V gene TRBV29-1; D unclear. Germline CDR1 is SQVTM and CDR2 is ANQGSEA. With 7 bases removed from V and 2 bases from J, the gap between germline ends came to 12 bases. This CDR3 region has 13 residues. In nucleotides, the CDR3 is TGCAGCGCCTCGACTGGAGCTGGAAACACCATATATTTT. Amino acids: CSASTGAGNTIYF.

This clonotype was observed a handful of times. The chain has TRBV6-1 and TRBJ1-1, with 7 bases that match TRBD1. Germline trimming cut 6 bases from V and 4 bases from J; bases unmatched to any gene: 5. In germline, CDR1 is MNHNS, CDR2 SASEGT. This CDR3 region has 13 residues. CDR3 coding DNA: TGTGCCAGCAGACAGGGGAGGGGCACTGAAGCTTTCTTT. Its translation is CASRQGRGTEAFF.

This clonotype was found a few times. One end of the junction is discordant with germline, which a read error may explain. The chain recombines TRBV30 with TRBJ2-5; D is undetermined. The CDR3 is made up of 12 amino acids. The germline CDR1 and CDR2 sequences are GTSNPN and SVGIG (reference sequence). The chain's CDR3 is CDWSPSWETQYF. The CDR3 coding sequence is TGTGACTGGAGTCCCTCGTGGGAGACCCAGTACTTC. Looking up the rest from reference TRBV30 and TRBJ2-5 gives the full variable domain: SQTIHQWPATLVQPVGSPLSLECTVEGTSNPNLYWYRQAAGRGLQLLFYSVGIGQISSEVPQNLSASRPQDRQFILSSKKLLLSDSGFYLCDWSPSWETQYFGPGTRLLVL.

V and J are TRBV6-2 or TRBV6-3 and TRBJ1-3; D perhaps matches TRBD1 (6 bases). Germline loops: CDR1 MNHEY, CDR2 SVGEGT. The CDR3 is 14 residues long. Trimming pared 6 bases from V and 3 bases from J, leaving 12 bases between. CDR3 loop: CASRNGQLGNTIYF. The CDR3 region has the DNA TGTGCCAGCAGGAACGGACAGCTTGGAAACACCATATATTTT.

There are a few counts of this clonotype. V and J are TRBV10-3 and TRBJ2-1; 7 bases line up with TRBD2. The CDR3 has 11 residues. Germline values: CDR1 ENHRY, CDR2 SYGVKD. The V gene end was trimmed by 4 bases and the J gene end by 15 bases; junction bases not matched to a gene: 6. The CDR3 bases are TGTGCCATCAGTGGTTTCGGGAGGTTGTTCTTC. Translating gives CAISGFGRLFF.

This clonotype has a handful of counts. The genes are TRBV7-9 and TRBJ2-2; 7 positions agree with TRBD2. This CDR3 region has 15 residues. Trimming took 4 bases from V and 9 from J; bases not matched to a gene: 11. CDR1 SEHNR and CDR2 FQNEAQ come from the germline V gene (reference sequence). The CDR3 spells CASSSDPGRTRELFF. CDR3 nucleotides: TGTGCCAGCAGCTCAGATCCCGGGAGGACCCGGGAGCTGTTTTTT.

V and J are TRBV4-2 and TRBJ2-3; 9 bases are shared with TRBD2. Germline V CDR1 and CDR2: LGHNA, YNFKEQ. There are 17 residues in the CDR3. The trim removed 3 bases at V and 1 base at J, leaving 8 bases unmatched. CDR3 sequence (DNA): TGTGCCAGCAGCCAGCTGAGACTAGCGGATGGCACAGATACGCAGTATTTT. Its translation: CASSQLRLADGTDTQYF.

The V gene is TRBV28, the J gene TRBJ1-2; D is unresolved. There are 14 residues in the CDR3. Trimming cost V 5 bases and J 4 bases, with 14 bases left between them. Germline V gene sequence: CDR1 MDHEN, CDR2 SYDVKM. DNA for the CDR3: TGTGCCAGCAGTCTAGCGACCGAGGTCTATGGCTACACCTTC. This translates into CASSLATEVYGYTF.

This clonotype was seen a handful of times. This chain joins TRBV19 and TRBJ1-5; D is perhaps TRBD1 (5 bases). The CDR3 contains 15 residues. V lost 1 base and J lost 1, with 8 bases in between. Germline values: CDR1 LNHDA, CDR2 SQIVND (reference sequence). As DNA, the CDR3 is TGTGCCAGTAGTATAGTCAGGGACAGCAATCAGCCCCAGCATTTT. Translation gives CASSIVRDSNQPQHF.

This clonotype was counted between two and nine times. The chain links TRBV7-9 to TRBJ2-7, with TRBD2 identical over 7 bases. V gave up 5 bases and J gave up 2 bases; unmatched junction bases: 9. Germline CDR1 reads SEHNR; CDR2 reads FQNEAQ (reference sequence). The CDR3 sequence is 15 residues long. The CDR3 DNA is TGTGCCAGCAGCCCCCCCCTAGCGGACACCTACGAGCAGTACTTC. It specifies CASSPPLADTYEQYF.

The CDR3 reads CASSIVDLAFEQFF. DNA of the CDR3: TGTGCCAGTAGTATAGTGGACCTAGCTTTTGAGCAGTTCTTC. This chain uses TRBV19 with TRBJ2-1, with D possibly being TRBD2 (5 bases). V dropped 1 base and J dropped 9 bases, with 13 bases sitting between them. The CDR3 consists of 14 residues. Germline V gene data show CDR1 as LNHDA and CDR2 as SQIVND (reference sequence).

The rearrangement joins TRBV7-2 to TRBJ2-3; 9 nucleotides match TRBD2. The CDR3 is 16 residues long. J was trimmed by 6 bases and V by 5 bases; bases with no gene match: 12. CDR1 is SGHTA and CDR2 is FQGNSA in the germline V gene. CDR3 in DNA: TGTGCCAGCAGCGGAAGCGGGGGGCCCTCATGGGATACGCAGTATTTT. The encoded protein is CASSGSGGPSWDTQYF.

This clonotype was observed a handful of times. Here the CDR3 DNA reads TGCGCCAGCTACTTGGGGGGGGGGAGTAATGATGAGCAGTTCTTC. As protein: CASYLGGGSNDEQFF. The genes are TRBV5-1 and TRBJ2-1; 7 bases match TRBD2. The CDR3 runs to 15 residues. CDR1 is SGHRS, CDR2 YFSETQ, per germline. V shed 7 bases and J 8 bases; nucleotides not matched to a gene: 15.

The rearrangement uses TRBV5-6 and TRBJ2-2; no reliable D call. The CDR3 is made up of 14 amino acids. Trimming took off 1 base at V and 1 base at J, with 5 bases between the two ends. Germline-derived CDR1 and CDR2 are SGHDT and YYEEEE. Here the CDR3 DNA reads TGTGCCAGCAGCTTGAGGGTGAACACCGGGGAGCTGTTTTTT. Translated: CASSLRVNTGELFF.